This TCR beta chain emerged from a study of blood T cell repertoires in COVID-19. About the study: COVID-19 samples collected from the United States, Italy and Spain covered acute and convalescent phases. T cells, B-cell-depleted T cells, or PBMCs supplied cDNA or gDNA.

Enrolment of Seattle patients took place during active infection, and they were followed longitudinally. In the authors' methods: Amplification with reference gene primers provided the estimates of nucleated cell counts. The table came from immunoSEQ multiplex PCR; TCRdb's copy has only in-frame clones and leaves some out. V, J and clone size are those of that table, while D and trimming were read from the DNA. This table holds over 200,000 clones, more than 80% found once. The CDR3 loop spans 15 amino acids. With 2 bases clipped from V and 7 bases from J, the junction kept 6 bases outside the gene matches. CDR1 MNHEY and CDR2 SMNVEV come from the germline V gene (reference sequence).

This receptor was identified in a young man with COVID-19, enrolled during active disease. Sequencing was done on a sample of peripheral blood. The J gene is TRBJ2-2, the V gene TRBV27; TRBD1 agrees at 8 bases. CDR3 sequence: CASSLPRGQGGELFF. The DNA for the CDR3 is TGTGCCAGCAGTTTACCCAGGGGGCAAGGCGGGGAGCTGTTTTTT.